A single sample gave rise to the 5 T cell receptor beta chains below, sequenced in a study of response to subunit inactivated influenza vaccine (dated by TCRdb to 2016 to 2019). Libraries were constructed by RT-PCR. Sequencing relied on an Illumina HiSeq 2500. The public reads were quality trimmed at Q25 with fastp and then assembled into clones with MiXCR by TCRdb, keeping productive beta chains. Entries that share a CDR3 protein sequence are merged under the most common genes and DNA. In all, the sample holds 400,000 to 650,000 distinct CDR3 sequences, and roughly 7.6% of those were seen once. In total, the top ten clones hold around 14% of the sample. This specimen was PBMCs from blood, taken about 23 months after vaccination. Every receptor here comes from a man in his fifties or sixties who received an inactivated influenza vaccine. Donor details come from another sample of the same person, matched by shared clones.

This clonotype was found a few times. The gene calls are TRBV6-1 and TRBJ2-7, with a possible D match to TRBD1 (5 bases). The CDR3 is made up of 13 amino acids. The germline CDR1 and CDR2 sequences are MNHNS and SASEGT. V shed 2 bases and J shed 5 bases, with 10 bases lying between them. CDR3 DNA: TGTGCCAGCAGTGAAAGATCCAGGGACGAGCAGTACTTC. Translated, it gives CASSERSRDEQYF.

The table lists this clonotype with many counts. This rearrangement joins TRBV24-1 to TRBJ2-2; D uncertain. V was pared by 0 bases and J by 4 bases, with 8 bases between. Germline V gene sequence: CDR1 KGHDR, CDR2 SFDVKD. This CDR3 region has 15 residues. CDR3 in DNA: TGTGCCACCAGTGATTTGGGCGGTTCCACCGGGGAGCTGTTTTTT. Amino acid sequence: CATSDLGGSTGELFF.

Only a few counts were recorded for this clonotype. The V and J genes are TRBV5-1 and TRBJ1-2; possible D gene TRBD1, 5 bases. The CDR3 contains 15 residues. Germline loops: CDR1 SGHRS, CDR2 YFSETQ. Trimming stripped 4 bases from V and 7 bases from J, with 20 bases between. CDR3 residues: CASSVTPGTRGGYTF. The CDR3, as DNA: TGCGCCAGCAGCGTGACTCCCGGGACGAGAGGTGGCTACACCTTC. The full variable domain, completed using reference TRBV5-1 and TRBJ1-2, is KAGVTQTPRYLIKTRGQQVTLSCSPISGHRSVSWYQQTPGQGLQFLFEYFSETQRNKGNFPGRFSGRQFSNSRSEMNVSTLELGDSALYLCASSVTPGTRGGYTFGSGTRLTVV.

This clonotype appeared a few times. The rearrangement joins TRBV6-1 to TRBJ2-2, with 11 positions matching TRBD1. The V gene's germline CDR1 is MNHNS and CDR2 SASEGT. The CDR3 has 15 residues. The ends lost 5 bases at V and 7 bases at J; junction bases unmatched: 6. The CDR3, as DNA: TGTGCCAGCAGTCGGACAGGGGGCAGCGGCGGGGAGCTGTTTTTT. It specifies CASSRTGGSGGELFF.

Ten or more counts support this clonotype. This chain's CDR3 is CASSYKTMNSKETQYF. DNA of the CDR3: TGTGCCAGCAGTTACAAGACCATGAACTCTAAAGAGACCCAGTACTTC. This chain uses TRBV6-5 with TRBJ2-5; no firm D call. The V end was cut by 2 bases, the J end by 3 bases, with 16 bases between. The CDR3 is made up of 16 amino acids. The germline CDR1 and CDR2 sequences are MNHEY and SVGAGI.